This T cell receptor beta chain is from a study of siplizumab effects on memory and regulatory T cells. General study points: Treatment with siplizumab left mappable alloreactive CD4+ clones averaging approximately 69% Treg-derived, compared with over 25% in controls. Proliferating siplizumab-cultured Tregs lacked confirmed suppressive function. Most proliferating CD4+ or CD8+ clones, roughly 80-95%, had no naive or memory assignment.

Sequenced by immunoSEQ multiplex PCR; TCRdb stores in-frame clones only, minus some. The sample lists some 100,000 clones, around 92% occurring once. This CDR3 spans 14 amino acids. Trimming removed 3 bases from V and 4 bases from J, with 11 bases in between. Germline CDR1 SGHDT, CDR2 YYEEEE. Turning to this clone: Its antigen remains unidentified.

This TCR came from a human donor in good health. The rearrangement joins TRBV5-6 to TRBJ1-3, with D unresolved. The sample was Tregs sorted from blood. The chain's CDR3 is CASSYTASGNTIYF. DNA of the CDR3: TGTGCCAGCAGCTACACAGCGTCAGGAAACACCATATATTTT.